Only one count was recorded for the clone carrying this T cell receptor (beta chain). The method was immunoSEQ multiplex PCR; TCRdb's version includes in-frame clones alone and lacks a portion of them. The sample gives over 150,000 clones, about 87% of which show up once; approximately 12% is in the top ten. This CDR3 is built from 14 residues. After removal of 5 bases from V and 5 bases from J, the junction contained 6 bases not matched to a gene. Germline V lookup: CDR1 SEHNR, CDR2 FQNEAQ (reference sequence). This record belongs to a study of blood T cell repertoires in COVID-19. The wider study: The samples span acute and convalescent COVID-19 from the United States, Italy and Spain. The cDNA or gDNA used as material had been derived from T cells, B-cell-depleted T cells, or PBMCs.

The Seattle site enrolled patients during active infection and followed them longitudinally. Sequenced material: peripheral blood. The sequence was obtained from a woman in her seventies with COVID-19, enrolled during active disease. The chain employs TRBV7-9 and TRBJ1-2, with 9 bases fitting TRBD1. CDR3 in DNA: TGTGCCAGCAGCCCCGGGACAGGGAAGTATGGCTACACCTTC. Protein product: CASSPGTGKYGYTF.